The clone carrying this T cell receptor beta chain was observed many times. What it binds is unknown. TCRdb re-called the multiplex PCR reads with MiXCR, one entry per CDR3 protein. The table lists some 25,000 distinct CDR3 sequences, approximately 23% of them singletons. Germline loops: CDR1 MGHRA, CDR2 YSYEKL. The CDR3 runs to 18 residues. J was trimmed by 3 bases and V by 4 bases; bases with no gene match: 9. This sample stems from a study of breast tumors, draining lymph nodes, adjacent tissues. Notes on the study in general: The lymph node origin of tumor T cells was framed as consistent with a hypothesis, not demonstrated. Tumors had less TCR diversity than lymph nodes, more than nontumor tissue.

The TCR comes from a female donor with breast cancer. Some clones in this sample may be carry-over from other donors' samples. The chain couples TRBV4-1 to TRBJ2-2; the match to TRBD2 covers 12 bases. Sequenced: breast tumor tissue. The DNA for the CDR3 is TGCGCCAGCAGCCCCGGACTAGCGGGAACCGGGTACACCGGGGAGCTGTTTTTT. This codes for CASSPGLAGTGYTGELFF.